This TCR beta chain came from a study of shared clonotypes between healthy human individuals. Trimming shortened V by 4 bases and J by 1 base, and 13 bases separated the two germline ends. Germline-derived CDR1 and CDR2 are MNHEY and SMNVEV (reference sequence). This CDR3 comprises 16 residues. Assay used: immunoSEQ multiplex PCR; TCRdb lists only in-frame clones, some missing. The sample has 550,000 to 700,000 clones; roughly 72% are singletons. J is TRBJ2-2 and V is TRBV27, with a possible D match to TRBD2 (7 bases). The sequenced sample consisted of memory CD4+ T cells sorted from blood. Regarding subset: CD45RA-negative fraction. This TCR came from a woman in her twenties or thirties in good health. The CDR3 region has the DNA TGTGCCAGCAGTTGGGGGCGCGGGGGGAACACCGGGGAGCTGTTTTTT. Its protein product is CASSWGRGGNTGELFF.